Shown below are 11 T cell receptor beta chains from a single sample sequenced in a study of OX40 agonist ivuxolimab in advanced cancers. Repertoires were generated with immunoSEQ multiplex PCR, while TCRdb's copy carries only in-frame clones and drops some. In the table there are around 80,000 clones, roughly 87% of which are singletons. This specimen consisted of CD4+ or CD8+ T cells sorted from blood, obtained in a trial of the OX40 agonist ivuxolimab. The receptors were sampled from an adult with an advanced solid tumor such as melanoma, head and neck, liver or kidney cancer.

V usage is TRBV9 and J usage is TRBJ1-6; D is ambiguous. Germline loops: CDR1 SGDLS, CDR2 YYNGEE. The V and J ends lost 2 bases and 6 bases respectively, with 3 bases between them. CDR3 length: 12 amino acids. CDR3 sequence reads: CASSVGNSPLHF. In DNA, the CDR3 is TGTGCCAGCAGCGTCGGTAATTCACCCCTCCACTTT. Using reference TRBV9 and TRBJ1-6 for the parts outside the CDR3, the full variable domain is DSGVTQTPKHLITATGQRVTLRCSPRSGDLSVYWYQQSLDQGLQFLIQYYNGEERAKGNILERFSAQQFPDLHSELNLSSLELGDSALYFCASSVGNSPLHFGNGTRLTVT.

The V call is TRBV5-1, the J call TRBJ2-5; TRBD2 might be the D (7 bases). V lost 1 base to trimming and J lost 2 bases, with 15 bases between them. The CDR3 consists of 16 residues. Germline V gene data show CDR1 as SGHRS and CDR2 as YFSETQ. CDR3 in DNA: TGCGCCAGCAGCTTGCTGGGGGGGGGCCGTCAAGAGACCCAGTACTTC. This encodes CASSLLGGGRQETQYF.

For the CDR3, the DNA is TGTGCCTGGAAATACGGGGGCAATGATGAAAAACTGTTTTTT. Translated, it gives CAWKYGGNDEKLFF. This chain uses TRBV30 with TRBJ1-4; perhaps TRBD1 as D (6 bases). The CDR3 covers 14 residues. Trimming removed 4 bases at V and 6 bases at J, with 15 bases between. Germline CDR1 is GTSNPN and CDR2 is SVGIG (reference sequence).

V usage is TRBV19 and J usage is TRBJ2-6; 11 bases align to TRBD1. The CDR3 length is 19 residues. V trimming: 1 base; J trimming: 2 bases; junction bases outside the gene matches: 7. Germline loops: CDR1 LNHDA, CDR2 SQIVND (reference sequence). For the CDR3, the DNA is TGTGCCAGTAGTATAGCCGGACAGGGGGCGTCGGCTGGGGCCAACGTCCTGACTTTC. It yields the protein CASSIAGQGASAGANVLTF.

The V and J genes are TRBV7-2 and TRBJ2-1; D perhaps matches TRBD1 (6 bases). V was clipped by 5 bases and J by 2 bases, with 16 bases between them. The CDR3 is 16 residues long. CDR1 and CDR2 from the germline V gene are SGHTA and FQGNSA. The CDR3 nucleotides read TGTGCCAGCAGCCCCCAGGGGTACCGGACCTACAATGAGCAGTTCTTC. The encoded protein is CASSPQGYRTYNEQFF.

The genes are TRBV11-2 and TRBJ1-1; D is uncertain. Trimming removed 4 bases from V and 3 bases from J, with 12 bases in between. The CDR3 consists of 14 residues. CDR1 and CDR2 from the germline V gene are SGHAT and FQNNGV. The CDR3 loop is CASSSWTVHTEAFF. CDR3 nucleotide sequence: TGTGCCAGCAGCTCTTGGACGGTCCACACTGAAGCTTTCTTT.

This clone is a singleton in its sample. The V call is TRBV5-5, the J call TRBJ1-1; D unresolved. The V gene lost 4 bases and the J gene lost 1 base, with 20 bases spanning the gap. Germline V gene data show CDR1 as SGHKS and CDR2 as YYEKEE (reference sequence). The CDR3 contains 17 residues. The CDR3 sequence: CASSRGRNTEGNTEAFF. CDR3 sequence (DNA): TGTGCCAGCAGCAGAGGACGGAACACTGAGGGGAACACTGAAGCTTTCTTT.

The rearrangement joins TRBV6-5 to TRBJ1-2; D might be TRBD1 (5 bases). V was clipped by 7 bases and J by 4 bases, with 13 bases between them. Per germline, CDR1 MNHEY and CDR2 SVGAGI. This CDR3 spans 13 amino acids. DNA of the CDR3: TGTGCCAGCACCCCCTCCCAGGGCTATGGCTACACCTTC. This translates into CASTPSQGYGYTF.

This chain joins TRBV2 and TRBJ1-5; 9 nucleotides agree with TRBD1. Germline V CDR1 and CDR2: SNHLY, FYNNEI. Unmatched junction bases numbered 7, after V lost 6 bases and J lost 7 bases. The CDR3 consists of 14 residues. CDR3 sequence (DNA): TGTGCCAGCAGGACCGGGACAGGGAGACAGCCCCAGCATTTT. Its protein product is CASRTGTGRQPQHF.

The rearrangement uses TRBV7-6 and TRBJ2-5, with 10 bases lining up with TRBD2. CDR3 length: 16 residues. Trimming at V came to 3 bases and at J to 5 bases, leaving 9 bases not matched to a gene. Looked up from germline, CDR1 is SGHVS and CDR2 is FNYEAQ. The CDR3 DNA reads TGTGCCAGCAGCTTGCGAGCGGGAGGGTCTTCGGAGACCCAGTACTTC. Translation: CASSLRAGGSSETQYF.

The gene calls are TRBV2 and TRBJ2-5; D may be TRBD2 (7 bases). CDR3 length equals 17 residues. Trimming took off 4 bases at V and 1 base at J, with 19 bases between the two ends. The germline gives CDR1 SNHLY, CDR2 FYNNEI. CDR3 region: CASSGRGGLLGQETQYF. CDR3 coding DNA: TGTGCCAGCAGTGGAAGGGGGGGGCTACTGGGCCAAGAGACCCAGTACTTC.